Listed below are T cell receptor beta chains from one sample, sequenced in a study of shared clonotypes between healthy human individuals. Measured with immunoSEQ multiplex PCR; TCRdb has only the in-frame clones, and not every one. The repertoire holds 450,000 to 500,000 clones, with 65% to 80% as singletons. The sequencing input was PBMCs. All receptors derive from a woman aged 40 to 50 in good health. Some clones in this sample may be carry-over from other donors' samples. Each CDR3 is given with its conserved first and last residue. Each record gives: J gene, V gene, clone size, D gene, CDR3 DNA, CDR3 protein. D genes are given only for firm matches. A clone size is listed for some rows: how often the clone was seen (once, few, many), or a class if it is expanded.

>TRBJ1-3|TRBV7-2|.|.
TGTGCCAGCAGCTTACAACGGACAGGAAACACCATATATTTT
CASSLQRTGNTIYF
>TRBJ1-1|TRBV29-1|few|.
TGCAGCGTTGAAATTGCAGGGACTGAAGCTTTCTTT
CSVEIAGTEAFF
>TRBJ2-1|TRBV25-1|.|.
TGTGCCAGCAGTGAGTGGGGAAGGGAGTCCTACAATGAGCAGTTCTTC
CASSEWGRESYNEQFF
>TRBJ2-1|TRBV7-9|.|.
TGTGCCAGCAGCTTGGGGTACTCCTCGGGGCAGTTCTTC
CASSLGYSSGQFF
>TRBJ2-3|TRBV29-1|.|.
TGCAGCGTCTCCAGGGTTGCAGATACGCAGTATTTT
CSVSRVADTQYF
>TRBJ2-1|TRBV5-1|.|TRBD2
TGCGCCAGCAGCCCGAGACTAGCGGGCAATGAGCAGTTCTTC
CASSPRLAGNEQFF
>TRBJ2-7|TRBV14|once|TRBD2
TGTGCCAGCAGCCACGACCCTCGACTAGCGGGCTCCTACGAGCAGTACTTC
CASSHDPRLAGSYEQYF
>TRBJ1-2|TRBV28|.|.
TGTGCCAGCAGTTTAGTGTCCACTAACTATGGCTACACCTTC
CASSLVSTNYGYTF
>TRBJ2-1|TRBV19|.|TRBD2
TGTGCCAGTAGAGGTGGGACTAGCGGGTACAATGAGCAGTTCTTC
CASRGGTSGYNEQFF
>TRBJ2-3|TRBV27|.|.
TGTGCCAGCAGTTTATCAGCAGGGGTCCCGGATACGCAGTATTTT
CASSLSAGVPDTQYF
>TRBJ2-7|TRBV7-2|once|TRBD2
TGTGCCAGCAGCTTAGAGGCCCAGACCCTTAGCGGGAAAGGGGTAAGGGACTTC
CASSLEAQTLSGKGVRDF
>TRBJ2-5|TRBV28|once|TRBD1
TGTGCCAGCAGTTTATGGGGCAGGGCGAACAGGGGAGAGACCCAGTACTTC
CASSLWGRANRGETQYF
>TRBJ2-3|TRBV11-2|.|TRBD2
TGTGCCAGCAGCCCTGGGACTAGCGGGGATACGCAGTATTTT
CASSPGTSGDTQYF
>TRBJ2-1|TRBV9|.|.
TGTGCCAGCAGCGTAGATGGGCAGGATTTTCTGGGGGAGCAGTTCTTC
CASSVDGQDFLGEQFF
>TRBJ1-1|TRBV11-2|.|.
TGTGCCAGCAGCTTAGGTCCGTTCACTGAAGCTTTCTTT
CASSLGPFTEAFF